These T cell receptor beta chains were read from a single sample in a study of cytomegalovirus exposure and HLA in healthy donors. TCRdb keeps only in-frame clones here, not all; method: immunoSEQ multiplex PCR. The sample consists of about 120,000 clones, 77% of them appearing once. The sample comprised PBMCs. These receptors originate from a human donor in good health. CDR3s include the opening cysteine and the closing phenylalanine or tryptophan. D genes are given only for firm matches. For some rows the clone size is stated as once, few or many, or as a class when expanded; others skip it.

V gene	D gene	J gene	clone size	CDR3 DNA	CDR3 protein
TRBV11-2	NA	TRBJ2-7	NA	TGTGCCAGCAGCTTAGATAGACACCAACTGAAGTACTTC	CASSLDRHQLKYF
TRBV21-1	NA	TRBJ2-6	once	TGTGCCAGCAGCATATGGGCAGGCCGATTCGGGAGGGCCAACGTCCTGACTTTC	CASSIWAGRFGRANVLTF
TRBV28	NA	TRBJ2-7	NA	TGTGCCAGTACGACAGTTTACAGTTCCTACGAGCAGTACTTC	CASTTVYSSYEQYF
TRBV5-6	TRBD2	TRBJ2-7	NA	TGTGCCAGCAGCTTCGGGACTAGCGGGAGATATTCCTACGAGCAGTACTTC	CASSFGTSGRYSYEQYF
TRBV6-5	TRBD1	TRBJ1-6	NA	TGTGCCAGCAGTTATCACAGGGGGCAGGAATCACCCCTCCACTTT	CASSYHRGQESPLHF
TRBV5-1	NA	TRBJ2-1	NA	TGCGCCAGCAGCTTGGATCCAGGGTCCTACAATGAGCAGTTCTTC	CASSLDPGSYNEQFF
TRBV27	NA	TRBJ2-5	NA	TGTGCCAGCAGTCGGGGGTTTGGAGAGACCCAGTACTTC	CASSRGFGETQYF
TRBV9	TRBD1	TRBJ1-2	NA	TGTGCCAGCAGCGCTTTGGACAGGGACTTCACCTTC	CASSALDRDFTF
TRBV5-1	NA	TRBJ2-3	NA	TGCGCCAGCAGCCTTGCAGGGGGGTACACAGATACGCAGTATTTT	CASSLAGGYTDTQYF
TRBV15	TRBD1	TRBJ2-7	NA	TGTGCCACCAGCAGCTTCCGACAGGGGAGATCGTACTTC	CATSSFRQGRSYF
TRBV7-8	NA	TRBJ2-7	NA	TGTGCCAGCAGCCATGGAGGCGGTTCTGCTACCTACGAGCAGTACTTC	CASSHGGGSATYEQYF
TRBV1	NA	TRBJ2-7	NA	TGCACCAGCAGCCAAGAAAGGCTAGCGGGACGCCACGAGCAGTACTTC	CTSSQERLAGRHEQYF
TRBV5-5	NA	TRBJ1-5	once	TGTGCCAGCAGCTTGGAAGGGGCAGAACAGCCCCAGCATTTT	CASSLEGAEQPQHF
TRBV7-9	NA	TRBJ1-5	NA	TGTGCCAGCAGCTTAGTGGGGGAGGGGCCCCAGCATTTT	CASSLVGEGPQHF
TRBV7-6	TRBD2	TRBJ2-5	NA	TGTGCCAGCAGCTTATATCCCGGGAGGGCGGGTGAGACCCAGTACTTC	CASSLYPGRAGETQYF
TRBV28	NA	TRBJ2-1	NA	TGTGCCAGCACCCGCGGTGGGGGGTGGTTAAGCAATGAGCAGTTCTTC	CASTRGGGWLSNEQFF
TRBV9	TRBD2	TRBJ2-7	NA	TGTGCCAGCAGTGCTAGCGGGAGGACCTACGAGCAGTACTTC	CASSASGRTYEQYF
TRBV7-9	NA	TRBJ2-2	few	TGTGCCAGCAGCTCCCCGGATGATGGGGTAGCGCGAATCACCGGGGAGCTGTTTTTT	CASSSPDDGVARITGELFF
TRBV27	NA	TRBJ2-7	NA	TGTGCCAGCAGTTCCGCGGGACCCCCAAAGGGGTACGAGCAGTACTTC	CASSSAGPPKGYEQYF
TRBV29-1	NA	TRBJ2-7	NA	TGCAGCGTTGACTACGGTTCCTACGAGCAGTACTTC	CSVDYGSYEQYF
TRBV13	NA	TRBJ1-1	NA	TGTGCCAGCAGCTTAGTCCGCCGGGGGGGGACTGAAGCTTTCTTT	CASSLVRRGGTEAFF
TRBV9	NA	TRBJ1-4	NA	TGTGCCAGCAGCGTAGGAGGTAATGAAAAACTGTTTTTT	CASSVGGNEKLFF
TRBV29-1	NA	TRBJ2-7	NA	TGCAGCGTTGTTGTGCAGAAGAATCTCTACGAGCAGTACTTC	CSVVVQKNLYEQYF
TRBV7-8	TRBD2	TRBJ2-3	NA	TGTGCCAGCAGCCGAGGACTAGCGGGCCGCATTAGAACAGATACGCAGTATTTT	CASSRGLAGRIRTDTQYF
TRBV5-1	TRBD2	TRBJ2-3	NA	TGCGCCAGCAGCACCGGAGCGGGGATGTCAGCAGATACGCAGTATTTT	CASSTGAGMSADTQYF
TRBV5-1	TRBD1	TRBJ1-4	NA	TGCGCCAGCAGCCGACAGGGCAACGATGAAAAACTGTTTTTT	CASSRQGNDEKLFF
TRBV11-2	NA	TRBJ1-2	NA	TGTGCCAGCAGCTTAGGTCAGACTAACTATGGCTACACCTTC	CASSLGQTNYGYTF
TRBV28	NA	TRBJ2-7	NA	TGTGCCAGCAGCCTCGGACAGCCCTACGAGCAGTACTTC	CASSLGQPYEQYF
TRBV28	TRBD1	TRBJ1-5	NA	TGTGCCAGCACTTGGGGCTGGGACAGGGCATATGGTCAGCCCCAGCATTTT	CASTWGWDRAYGQPQHF
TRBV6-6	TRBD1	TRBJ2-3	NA	TGTGCCAGCAGCACAGGGGGCACAGATACGCAGTATTTT	CASSTGGTDTQYF
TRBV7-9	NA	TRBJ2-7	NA	TGTGCCAGCAGCTTCGACAGGCACTACGAGCAGTACTTC	CASSFDRHYEQYF
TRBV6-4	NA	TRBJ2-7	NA	TGTGCCAGCAGAGAGAACAACCTAGGGAGCTACGAGCAGTACTTC	CASRENNLGSYEQYF
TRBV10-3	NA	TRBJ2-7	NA	TGTGCCATCAGCACGGGAGCAAGGGATTACGAGCAGTACTTC	CAISTGARDYEQYF
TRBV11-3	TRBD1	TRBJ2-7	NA	TGTGCCAGCAGCTCAAGGACAGGGGGATCGGTCGACTGGGAGCAGTACTTC	CASSSRTGGSVDWEQYF
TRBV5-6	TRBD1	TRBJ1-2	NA	TGTGCCAGCAGCCTAGGACAGGGTAGCTATGGCTACACCTTC	CASSLGQGSYGYTF
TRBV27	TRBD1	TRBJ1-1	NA	TGTGCCAGCAAACCCGGGACAGCGAACACTGAAGCTTTCTTT	CASKPGTANTEAFF
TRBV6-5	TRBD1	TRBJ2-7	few	TGTGCCAGCAGCTTGGCGGGACAGGGGATCCACGAGCAGTACTTC	CASSLAGQGIHEQYF
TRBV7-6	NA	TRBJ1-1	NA	TGTGCCAGCAGCTTAAGGCGGGGGGGGGATAAGGGCACTGAAGCTTTCTTT	CASSLRRGGDKGTEAFF
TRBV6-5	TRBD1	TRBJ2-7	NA	TGTGCCAGCAGACTCCGGGACAGGGGAACGCTCGAGCAGTACTTC	CASRLRDRGTLEQYF
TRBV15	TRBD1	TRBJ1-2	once	TGTGCCACCAGCAGAGGCACGGGACAGCGGAGTCGTGGCTACACCTTC	CATSRGTGQRSRGYTF
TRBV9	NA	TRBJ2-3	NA	TGTGCCAGCAGCGCCCAGGAGGCCTCCACAGATACGCAGTATTTT	CASSAQEASTDTQYF
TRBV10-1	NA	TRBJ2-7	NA	TGCGCCAGCAGCTTTTATGGGTCGGGCGAGCAGTACTTC	CASSFYGSGEQYF
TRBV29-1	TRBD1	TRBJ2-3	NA	TGCAGCTCAGGGGGACGCACAGATACGCAGTATTTT	CSSGGRTDTQYF
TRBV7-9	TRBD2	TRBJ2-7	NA	TGTGCCAGCAGCCCTAGCGGGAGGAGCTCCTACGAGCAGTACTTC	CASSPSGRSSYEQYF
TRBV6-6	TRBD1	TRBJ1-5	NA	TGTGCCAGCACCTTTGGGACAGGGGGCAATCAGCCCCAGCATTTT	CASTFGTGGNQPQHF
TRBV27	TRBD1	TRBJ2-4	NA	TGTGCCAGCAGTCCCGGGACAGGGTGGGACATTCAGTACTTC	CASSPGTGWDIQYF
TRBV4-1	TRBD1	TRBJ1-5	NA	TGCGCCAGCAGCCAAAGAGGACAGGGCCAGCATTTT	CASSQRGQGQHF
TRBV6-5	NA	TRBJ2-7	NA	TGTGCCAGCAGTTACGGAGGGCCGGTCCTTTCCGAGCAGTACTTC	CASSYGGPVLSEQYF
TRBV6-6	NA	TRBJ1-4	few	TGTGCCAGCAGGTTCCAGGGGAAACTGTTTTTT	CASRFQGKLFF